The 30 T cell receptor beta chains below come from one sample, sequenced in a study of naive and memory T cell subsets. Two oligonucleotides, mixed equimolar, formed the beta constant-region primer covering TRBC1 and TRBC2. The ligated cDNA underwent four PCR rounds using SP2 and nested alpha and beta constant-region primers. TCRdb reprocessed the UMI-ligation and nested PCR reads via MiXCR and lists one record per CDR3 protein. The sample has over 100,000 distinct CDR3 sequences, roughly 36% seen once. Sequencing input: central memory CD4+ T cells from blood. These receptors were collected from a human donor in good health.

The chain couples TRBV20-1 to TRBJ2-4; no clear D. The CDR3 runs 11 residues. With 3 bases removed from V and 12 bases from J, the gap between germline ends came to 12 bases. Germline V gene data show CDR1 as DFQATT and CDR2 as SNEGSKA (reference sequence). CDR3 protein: CSASIGQPQYF. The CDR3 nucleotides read TGCAGTGCTAGCATCGGGCAGCCTCAGTACTTC.

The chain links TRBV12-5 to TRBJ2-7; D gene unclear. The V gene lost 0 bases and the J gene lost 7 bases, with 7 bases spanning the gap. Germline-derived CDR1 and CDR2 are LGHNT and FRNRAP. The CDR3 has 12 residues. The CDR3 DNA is TGTGCTAGTGGTTTGGTTGCCGGGGAGCAGTACTTC. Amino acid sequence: CASGLVAGEQYF. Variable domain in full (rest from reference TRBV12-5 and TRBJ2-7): DARVTQTPRHKVTEMGQEVTMRCQPILGHNTVFWYRQTMMQGLELLAYFRNRAPLDDSGMPKDRFSAEMPDATLATLKIQPSEPRDSAVYFCASGLVAGEQYFGPGTRLTVT.

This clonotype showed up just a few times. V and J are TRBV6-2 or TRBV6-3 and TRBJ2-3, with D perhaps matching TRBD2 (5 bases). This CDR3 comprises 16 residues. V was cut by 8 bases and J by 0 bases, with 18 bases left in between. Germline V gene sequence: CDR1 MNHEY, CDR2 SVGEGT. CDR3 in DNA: TGTGCCAGCTATTCACGACGGGGAACTAGCACAGATACGCAGTATTTT. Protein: CASYSRRGTSTDTQYF.

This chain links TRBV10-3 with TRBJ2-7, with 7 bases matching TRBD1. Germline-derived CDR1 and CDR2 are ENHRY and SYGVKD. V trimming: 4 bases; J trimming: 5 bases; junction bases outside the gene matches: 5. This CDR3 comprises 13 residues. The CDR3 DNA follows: TGTGCCATCAGTGGACAGGGTAGCGACGAGCAGTACTTC. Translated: CAISGQGSDEQYF.

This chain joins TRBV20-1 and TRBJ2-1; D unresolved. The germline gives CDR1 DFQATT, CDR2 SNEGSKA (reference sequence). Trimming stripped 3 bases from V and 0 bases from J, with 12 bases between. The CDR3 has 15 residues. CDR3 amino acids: CSAREIGSSYNEQFF. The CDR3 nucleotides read TGCAGTGCTAGGGAAATCGGTAGCTCCTACAATGAGCAGTTCTTC.

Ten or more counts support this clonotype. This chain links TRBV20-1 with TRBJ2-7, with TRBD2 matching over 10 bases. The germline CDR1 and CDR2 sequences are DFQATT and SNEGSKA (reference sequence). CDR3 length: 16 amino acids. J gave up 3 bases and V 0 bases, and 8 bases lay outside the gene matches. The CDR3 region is CSARDHGLADIYEQYF. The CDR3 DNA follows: TGCAGTGCTAGAGACCACGGACTAGCGGATATCTACGAGCAGTACTTC.

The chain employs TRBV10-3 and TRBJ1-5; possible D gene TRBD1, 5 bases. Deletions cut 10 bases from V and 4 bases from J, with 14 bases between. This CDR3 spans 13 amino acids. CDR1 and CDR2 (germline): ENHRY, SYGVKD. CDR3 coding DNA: TGTGCCAGCCAAGGGGAATGGAATCAGCCCCAGCATTTT. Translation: CASQGEWNQPQHF.

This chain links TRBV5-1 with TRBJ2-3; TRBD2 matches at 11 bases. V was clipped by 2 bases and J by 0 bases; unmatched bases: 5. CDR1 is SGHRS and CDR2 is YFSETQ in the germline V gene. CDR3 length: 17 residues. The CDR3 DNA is TGCGCCAGCAGCTTTCTAGCGGGAGGTCCTAGCACAGATACGCAGTATTTT. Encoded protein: CASSFLAGGPSTDTQYF. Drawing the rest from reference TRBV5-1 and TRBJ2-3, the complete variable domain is KAGVTQTPRYLIKTRGQQVTLSCSPISGHRSVSWYQQTPGQGLQFLFEYFSETQRNKGNFPGRFSGRQFSNSRSEMNVSTLELGDSALYLCASSFLAGGPSTDTQYFGPGTRLTVL.

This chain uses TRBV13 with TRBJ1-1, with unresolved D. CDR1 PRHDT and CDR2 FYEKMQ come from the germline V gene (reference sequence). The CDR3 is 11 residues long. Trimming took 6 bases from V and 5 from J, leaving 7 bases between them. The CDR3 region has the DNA TGTGCCAGCAGGGAAAAGACTGAAGCTTTCTTT. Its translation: CASREKTEAFF.

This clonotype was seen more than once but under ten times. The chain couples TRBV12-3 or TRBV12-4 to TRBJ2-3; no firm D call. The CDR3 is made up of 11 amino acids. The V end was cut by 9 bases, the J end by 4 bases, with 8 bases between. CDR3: CASETSDTQYF. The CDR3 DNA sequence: TGTGCCAGTGAGACCTCAGATACGCAGTATTTT.

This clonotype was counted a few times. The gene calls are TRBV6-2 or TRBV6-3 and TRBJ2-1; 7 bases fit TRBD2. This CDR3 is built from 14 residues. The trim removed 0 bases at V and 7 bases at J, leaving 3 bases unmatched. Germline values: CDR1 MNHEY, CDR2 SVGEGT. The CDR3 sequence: CASSYSASGNEQFF. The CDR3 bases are TGTGCCAGCAGTTACTCGGCTAGCGGAAATGAGCAGTTCTTC.

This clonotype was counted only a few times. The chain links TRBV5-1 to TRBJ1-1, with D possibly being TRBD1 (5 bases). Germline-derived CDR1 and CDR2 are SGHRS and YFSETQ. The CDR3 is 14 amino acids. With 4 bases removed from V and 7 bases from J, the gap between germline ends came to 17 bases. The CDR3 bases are TGCGCCAGCAGCGTGGGCCGAAGGGGAGGTGAAGCTTTCTTT. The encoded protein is CASSVGRRGGEAFF.

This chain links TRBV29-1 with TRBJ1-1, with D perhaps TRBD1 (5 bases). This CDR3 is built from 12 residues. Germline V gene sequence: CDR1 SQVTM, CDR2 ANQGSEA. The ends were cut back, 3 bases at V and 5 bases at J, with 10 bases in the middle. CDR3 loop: CSVDRAWTEAFF. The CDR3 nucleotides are TGCAGCGTTGACAGGGCTTGGACTGAAGCTTTCTTT.

CDR3 residues: CASRLGQGGNTIYF. In nucleotides, the CDR3 is TGTGCCAGCAGGCTAGGACAGGGTGGAAACACCATATATTTT. This rearrangement joins TRBV6-5 to TRBJ1-3; 8 bases agree with TRBD1. The CDR3 is 14 amino acids. The V segment lost 6 bases and the J segment 3 bases; nucleotides outside the gene matches: 4. Germline V gives CDR1 MNHEY, CDR2 SVGAGI.

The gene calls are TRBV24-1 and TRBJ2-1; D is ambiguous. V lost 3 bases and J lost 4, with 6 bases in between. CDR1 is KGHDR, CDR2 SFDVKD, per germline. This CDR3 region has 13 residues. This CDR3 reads CATSDHSYNEQFF. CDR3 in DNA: TGTGCCACCAGTGATCATAGTTACAATGAGCAGTTCTTC.

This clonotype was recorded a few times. CDR3 bases: TGTGCCATCAGTCCGGGGGCGGGCACTGAAGCTTTCTTT. Amino acids: CAISPGAGTEAFF. The chain is built from TRBV10-3 and TRBJ1-1; TRBD1 might be the D (6 bases). Per germline, CDR1 ENHRY and CDR2 SYGVKD. The CDR3 is made up of 13 amino acids. V was cut by 5 bases and J by 4 bases, with 11 bases left in between.

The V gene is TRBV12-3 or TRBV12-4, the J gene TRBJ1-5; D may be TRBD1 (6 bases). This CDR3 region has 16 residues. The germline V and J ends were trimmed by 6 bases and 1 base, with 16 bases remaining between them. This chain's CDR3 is CASRSQQGGSNQPQHF. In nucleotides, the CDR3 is TGTGCCAGCAGGTCCCAACAGGGAGGGAGCAATCAGCCCCAGCATTTT.

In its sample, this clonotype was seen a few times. The CDR3: CASSESTGAAYNSPLHF. The CDR3 DNA sequence: TGCGCCAGCAGTGAGTCGACAGGGGCAGCCTATAATTCACCCCTCCACTTT. The chain recombines TRBV10-2 with TRBJ1-6, with TRBD1 identical over 8 bases. The CDR3 length is 17 residues. Trimming at V came to 0 bases and at J to 2 bases, leaving 3 bases not matched to a gene. Germline V lookup: CDR1 WSHSY, CDR2 SAAADI.

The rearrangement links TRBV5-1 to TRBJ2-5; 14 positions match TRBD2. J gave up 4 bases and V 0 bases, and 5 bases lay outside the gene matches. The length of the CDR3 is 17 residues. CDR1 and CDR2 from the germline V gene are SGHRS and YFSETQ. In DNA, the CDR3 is TGCGCCAGCAGCTTGGGAGGACTAGCGGGAGGAGTAGAGACCCAGTACTTC. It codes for CASSLGGLAGGVETQYF.

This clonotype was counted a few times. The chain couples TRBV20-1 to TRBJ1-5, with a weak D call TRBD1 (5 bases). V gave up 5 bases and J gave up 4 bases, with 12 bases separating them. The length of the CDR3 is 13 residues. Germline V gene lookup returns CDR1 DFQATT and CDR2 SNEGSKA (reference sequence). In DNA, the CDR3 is TGCAGTGCTTTCGGGGGTCGAAATCAGCCCCAGCATTTT. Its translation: CSAFGGRNQPQHF.

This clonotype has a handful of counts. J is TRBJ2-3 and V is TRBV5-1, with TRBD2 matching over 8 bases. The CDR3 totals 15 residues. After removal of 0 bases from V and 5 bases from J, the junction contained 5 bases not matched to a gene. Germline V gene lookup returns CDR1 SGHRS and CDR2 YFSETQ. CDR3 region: CASSLGSGSGDTQYF. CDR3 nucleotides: TGCGCCAGCAGCTTGGGGAGCGGGAGCGGAGATACGCAGTATTTT.

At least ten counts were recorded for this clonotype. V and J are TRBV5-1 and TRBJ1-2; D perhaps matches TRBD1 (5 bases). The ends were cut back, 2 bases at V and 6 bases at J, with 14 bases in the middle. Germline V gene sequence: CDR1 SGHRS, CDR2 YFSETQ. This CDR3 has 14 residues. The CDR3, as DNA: TGCGCCAGCAGCTTTACAGGCGATTCTGATGGCTACACCTTC. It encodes CASSFTGDSDGYTF. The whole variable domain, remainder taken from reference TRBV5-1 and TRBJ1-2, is KAGVTQTPRYLIKTRGQQVTLSCSPISGHRSVSWYQQTPGQGLQFLFEYFSETQRNKGNFPGRFSGRQFSNSRSEMNVSTLELGDSALYLCASSFTGDSDGYTFGSGTRLTVV.

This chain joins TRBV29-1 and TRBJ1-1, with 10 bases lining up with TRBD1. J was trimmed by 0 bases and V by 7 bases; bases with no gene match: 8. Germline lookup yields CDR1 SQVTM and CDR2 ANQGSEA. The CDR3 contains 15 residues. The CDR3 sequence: CSAGRDRGMNTEAFF. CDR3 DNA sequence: TGCAGCGCCGGAAGGGACAGGGGTATGAACACTGAAGCTTTCTTT.

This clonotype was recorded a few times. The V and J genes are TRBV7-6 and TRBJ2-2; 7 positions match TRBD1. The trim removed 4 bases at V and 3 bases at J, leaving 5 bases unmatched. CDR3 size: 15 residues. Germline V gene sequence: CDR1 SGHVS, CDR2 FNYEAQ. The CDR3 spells CASSWRQGYTGELFF. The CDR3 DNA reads TGTGCCAGCAGCTGGAGACAGGGCTACACCGGGGAGCTGTTTTTT. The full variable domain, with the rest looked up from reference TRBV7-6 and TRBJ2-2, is GAGVSQSPRYKVTKRGQDVALRCDPISGHVSLYWYRQALGQGPEFLTYFNYEAQQDKSGLPNDRFSAERPEGSISTLTIQRTEQRDSAMYRCASSWRQGYTGELFFGEGSRLTVL.

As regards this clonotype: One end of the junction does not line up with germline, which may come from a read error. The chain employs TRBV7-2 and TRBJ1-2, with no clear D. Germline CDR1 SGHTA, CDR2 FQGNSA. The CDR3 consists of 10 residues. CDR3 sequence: CASSGRGWLF. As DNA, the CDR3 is TGTGCCAGCAGCGGCAGAGGATGGCTATTC.

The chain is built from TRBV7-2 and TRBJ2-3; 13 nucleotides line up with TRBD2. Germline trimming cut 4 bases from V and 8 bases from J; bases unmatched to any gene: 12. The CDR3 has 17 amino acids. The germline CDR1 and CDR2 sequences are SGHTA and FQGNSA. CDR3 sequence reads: CASSSWTSGRSQGTQYF. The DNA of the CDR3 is TGTGCCAGCAGCTCCTGGACTAGCGGGAGAAGCCAGGGTACGCAGTATTTT.

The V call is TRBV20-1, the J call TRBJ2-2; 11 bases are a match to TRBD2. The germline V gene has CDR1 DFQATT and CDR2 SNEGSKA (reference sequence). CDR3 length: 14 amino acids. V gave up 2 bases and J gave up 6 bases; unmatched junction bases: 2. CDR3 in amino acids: CSARTSGRSGELFF. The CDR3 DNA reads TGCAGTGCTAGAACTAGCGGGAGATCCGGGGAGCTGTTTTTT.

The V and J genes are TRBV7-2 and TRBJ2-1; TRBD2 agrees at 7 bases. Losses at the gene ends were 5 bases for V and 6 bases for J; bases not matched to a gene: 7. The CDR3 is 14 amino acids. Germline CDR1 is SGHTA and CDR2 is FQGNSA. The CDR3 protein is CASSPVRTSNEQFF. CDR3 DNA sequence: TGTGCCAGCAGCCCCGTCCGGACTAGCAATGAGCAGTTCTTC.

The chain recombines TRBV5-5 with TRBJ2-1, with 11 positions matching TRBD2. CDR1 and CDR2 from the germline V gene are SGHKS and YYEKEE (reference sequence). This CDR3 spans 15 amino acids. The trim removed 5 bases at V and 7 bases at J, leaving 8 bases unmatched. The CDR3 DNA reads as TGTGCCAGCAGGTATATAGCGGGAGGGCCTAATGAGCAGTTCTTC. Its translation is CASRYIAGGPNEQFF.

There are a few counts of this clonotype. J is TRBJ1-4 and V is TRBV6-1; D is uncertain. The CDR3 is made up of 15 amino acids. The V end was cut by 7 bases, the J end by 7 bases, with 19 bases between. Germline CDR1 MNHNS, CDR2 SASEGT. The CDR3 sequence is CASNFQLGSREKLFF. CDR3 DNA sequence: TGTGCCAGCAACTTTCAACTAGGGAGTCGTGAAAAACTGTTTTTT.